The text below deals with one T cell receptor beta chain. These data belong to a study of T cell changes during pregnancy in multiple sclerosis. The CDR3 totals 15 residues. The germline V gene encodes CDR1 MNHEY and CDR2 SMNVEV (reference sequence). V was clipped by 5 bases and J by 1 base; unmatched bases: 7. Sequenced by immunoSEQ multiplex PCR; TCRdb stores in-frame clones only, minus some. The table includes around 96,000 clones, approximately 92% detected once. This clonotype was sampled from a female donor with multiple sclerosis, enrolled in a pregnancy study. Source: peripheral blood, taken in the first trimester of pregnancy. V gene TRBV27 combines with J gene TRBJ2-7; 8 nucleotides match TRBD2. The CDR3 loop reads CASSPREGKSYEQYF. CDR3 DNA: TGTGCCAGCAGTCCCCGGGAGGGGAAATCCTACGAGCAGTACTTC.